These 7 T cell receptor beta chains were all obtained from the same sample, sequenced in a study of blood T cell repertoires in COVID-19. Clones were read by immunoSEQ multiplex PCR, and TCRdb kept only the in-frame ones, dropping some. Of 270,000 or so clones in the sample, around 90% were seen once. The sequencing sample was made of peripheral blood. The receptors here all came from a woman in her 40s who had recovered from COVID-19.

V and J are TRBV19 and TRBJ2-7; 9 positions match TRBD2. This CDR3 is built from 15 residues. Germline V gene sequence: CDR1 LNHDA, CDR2 SQIVND (reference sequence). The V gene end was trimmed by 5 bases and the J gene end by 7 bases; junction bases not matched to a gene: 12. The CDR3 region has the DNA TGTGCCAGTAGTTTCTTAGCGGGAGCGACGGATGAGCAGTACTTC. Residues: CASSFLAGATDEQYF.

Here the CDR3 DNA reads TGTGCCAGCAGGACTAGCGGAACCACAGATACGCAGTATTTT. Translating gives CASRTSGTTDTQYF. This rearrangement joins TRBV25-1 to TRBJ2-3; the match to TRBD2 covers 9 bases. This CDR3 comprises 14 residues. V lost 6 bases, J lost 2 bases, and 3 bases stayed unmatched. Germline lookup yields CDR1 MGHDK and CDR2 SYGVNS.

The rearrangement joins TRBV28 to TRBJ1-3, with D unresolved. CDR3 length: 15 residues. Germline CDR1 and CDR2: MDHEN and SYDVKM. Trimming left V 6 bases short and J 1 base short, with 13 bases between. The CDR3 loop is CASRPRRFSGNTIYF. The CDR3 coding sequence is TGTGCCAGCAGGCCTCGGCGGTTTTCTGGAAACACCATATATTTT. Looking up the rest from reference TRBV28 and TRBJ1-3 gives the full variable domain: DVKVTQSSRYLVKRTGEKVFLECVQDMDHENMFWYRQDPGLGLRLIYFSYDVKMKEKGDIPEGYSVSREKKERFSLILESASTNQTSMYLCASRPRRFSGNTIYFGEGSWLTVV.

CDR3 coding DNA: TGTGCCAGCAGCTGGGGGACAGGGATGAGCAATCAGCCCCAGCATTTT. This gives the protein CASSWGTGMSNQPQHF. This chain uses TRBV7-2 with TRBJ1-5; 9 positions match TRBD1. The germline V gene encodes CDR1 SGHTA and CDR2 FQGNSA. Trimming took 4 bases from V and 1 from J; bases not matched to a gene: 5. There are 16 residues in the CDR3.

This chain joins TRBV5-1 and TRBJ2-5, with 11 nucleotides matching TRBD2. Looked up from germline, CDR1 is SGHRS and CDR2 is YFSETQ. With 0 bases clipped from V and 5 bases from J, the junction kept 9 bases outside the gene matches. There are 17 residues in the CDR3. CDR3 nucleotide sequence: TGCGCCAGCAGCTTGGGACTAGCGGGATTTGGGAGGGAGACCCAGTACTTC. It encodes CASSLGLAGFGRETQYF. Full variable domain (missing parts from reference TRBV5-1 and TRBJ2-5): KAGVTQTPRYLIKTRGQQVTLSCSPISGHRSVSWYQQTPGQGLQFLFEYFSETQRNKGNFPGRFSGRQFSNSRSEMNVSTLELGDSALYLCASSLGLAGFGRETQYFGPGTRLLVL.

The V and J genes are TRBV6-6 and TRBJ2-7; D might be TRBD2 (6 bases). Germline V gene data show CDR1 as MNHNY and CDR2 as SVGAGI (reference sequence). This CDR3 has 14 amino acids. Trimming removed 10 bases at V and 2 bases at J, with 18 bases between. CDR3 in DNA: TGTGCCACTAAGAGGGGAGGCGCAACCTACGAGCAGTACTTC. Protein: CATKRGGATYEQYF.

There are a few counts of this clone. The chain combines TRBV5-1 with TRBJ1-6, with 9 bases that match TRBD1. Per germline, CDR1 SGHRS and CDR2 YFSETQ. With V trimmed by 2 bases and J by 8 bases, 8 bases remained unmatched. The length of the CDR3 is 16 residues. CDR3 bases: TGCGCCAGCAGCTTAGGGGACAGGGTCTTCCATTCACCCCTCCACTTT. It yields the protein CASSLGDRVFHSPLHF.